This T cell receptor beta chain comes out of a study of control samples from healthy donors and cancer patients. The CDR3 runs to 14 residues. V lost 5 bases to trimming and J lost 4 bases, with 13 bases between them. Germline CDR1 and CDR2: SGHTA and FQGTGA. Data came from immunoSEQ multiplex PCR; TCRdb stores just in-frame clones and leaves some out. This table has roughly 120,000 clones, about 86% appearing once. This TCR derives from a man aged 25 to 45 in good health. This chain joins TRBV7-3 and TRBJ2-3; D may be TRBD1 (5 bases). The sequenced material came from blood. CDR3: CASSVGRSADTQYF. CDR3 nucleotide sequence: TGTGCCAGCAGCGTGGGGCGGTCGGCAGATACGCAGTATTTT. Based on the CDR3 plus reference TRBV7-3 and TRBJ2-3, the full variable domain is GAGVSQTPSNKVTEKGKYVELRCDPISGHTALYWYRQSLGQGPEFLIYFQGTGAADDSGLPNDRFFAVRPEGSVSTLKIQRTERGDSAVYLCASSVGRSADTQYFGPGTRLTVL.